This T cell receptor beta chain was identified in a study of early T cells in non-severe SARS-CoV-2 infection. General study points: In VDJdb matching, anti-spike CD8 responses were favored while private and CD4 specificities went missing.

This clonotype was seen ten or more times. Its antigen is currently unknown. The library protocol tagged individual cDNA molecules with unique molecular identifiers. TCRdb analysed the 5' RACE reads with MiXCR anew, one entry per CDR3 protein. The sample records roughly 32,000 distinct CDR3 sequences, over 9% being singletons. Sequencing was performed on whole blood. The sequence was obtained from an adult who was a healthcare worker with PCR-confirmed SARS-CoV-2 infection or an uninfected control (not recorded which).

The CDR3, as DNA: TGTGCCAGCAGCCGACACCGGGTCCCCCGAGACACTGAAGCTTTCTTT. The encoded protein is CASSRHRVPRDTEAFF. This sequence joins TRBV7-2 and TRBJ1-1; D call uncertain. V was shortened by 5 bases and J by 3 bases, with 19 bases between the two germline ends. The CDR3 has 16 residues. CDR1 SGHTA and CDR2 FQGNSA come from the germline V gene.